This entry lists 15 T cell receptor beta chains sequenced from one sample in a study of radiotherapy plus CTLA-4 blockade in lung cancer. Libraries were prepared by immunoSEQ multiplex PCR; TCRdb keeps only in-frame clonotypes and omits some of them. The sample includes 85,000 to 130,000 clones, approximately 87% seen only once; the top ten take over 2%. The material sequenced was peripheral blood, taken from a patient treated with radiotherapy plus ipilimumab. These receptors came from a human donor with non-small cell lung cancer that progressed on radiotherapy plus ipilimumab. Some clones in this sample may be carry-over from other donors' samples.

The V gene is TRBV10-3, the J gene TRBJ1-5, with D maybe TRBD1 (5 bases). V dropped 10 bases and J dropped 4 bases, with 17 bases sitting between them. This CDR3 region has 14 residues. The germline V gene has CDR1 ENHRY and CDR2 SYGVKD. In nucleotides, the CDR3 is TGTGCCACCCGGGGGGGGGACCGTAATCAGCCCCAGCATTTT. This sequence encodes CATRGGDRNQPQHF.

The genes are TRBV5-1 and TRBJ2-5; D remains unclear. The germline gives CDR1 SGHRS, CDR2 YFSETQ. The ends were cut back, 4 bases at V and 3 bases at J, with 22 bases in the middle. CDR3 length: 17 amino acids. CDR3 amino acids: CASSRTLSVENKETQYF. The CDR3 region has the DNA TGCGCCAGCAGCCGAACTTTGAGCGTGGAAAATAAAGAGACCCAGTACTTC. The whole variable domain, filled in from reference TRBV5-1 and TRBJ2-5, reads KAGVTQTPRYLIKTRGQQVTLSCSPISGHRSVSWYQQTPGQGLQFLFEYFSETQRNKGNFPGRFSGRQFSNSRSEMNVSTLELGDSALYLCASSRTLSVENKETQYFGPGTRLLVL.

The count of this clone is one. The sample has other DNA sequences that encode this CDR3 too. The chain recombines TRBV11-3 with TRBJ2-3; no reliable D call. V was cut by 3 bases and J by 5 bases, with 3 bases left in between. The CDR3 totals 11 residues. Germline-derived CDR1 and CDR2 are SGHNT and YENEEA. For the CDR3, the DNA is TGTGCCAGCAGCTTGGGAGATACGCAGTATTTT. As protein: CASSLGDTQYF.

The CDR3 DNA sequence: TGTGCCGTCCCTACCTCGGATTTCCAAGAGACCCAGTACTTC. Translating it yields CAVPTSDFQETQYF. The chain has TRBV7-8 and TRBJ2-5; D is uncertain. The V gene lost 11 bases and the J gene lost 1 base, with 17 bases spanning the gap. This CDR3 is 14 amino acids long. CDR1 and CDR2 from the germline V gene are SGHVS and FQNEAQ. Complete variable domain (other parts from reference TRBV7-8 and TRBJ2-5): GAGVSQSPRYKVAKRGQDVALRCDPISGHVSLFWYQQALGQGPEFLTYFQNEAQLDKSGLPSDRFFAERPEGSVSTLKIQRTQQEDSAVYLCAVPTSDFQETQYFGPGTRLLVL.

The chain recombines TRBV5-1 with TRBJ1-2, with D possibly matching TRBD1 (5 bases). The CDR3 runs 13 residues. Germline-derived CDR1 and CDR2 are SGHRS and YFSETQ. Deletions cut 1 base from V and 7 bases from J, with 11 bases between. CDR3 nucleotide sequence: TGCGCCAGCAGCTTGCAGCAGGGAGCTGGCTACACCTTC. Translating it yields CASSLQQGAGYTF.

The chain carries TRBV6-4 and TRBJ2-5, with 8 bases lining up with TRBD1. The CDR3 totals 16 residues. The V gene end was trimmed by 6 bases and the J gene end by 5 bases; junction bases not matched to a gene: 14. Germline loops: CDR1 MRHNA, CDR2 SNTAGT. In DNA, the CDR3 is TGTGCCAGCAGCACCCGGGACAGGAACGTTAGGGAGACCCAGTACTTC. Translated, it gives CASSTRDRNVRETQYF.

This sequence joins TRBV6-5 and TRBJ2-1, with D possibly matching TRBD1 (6 bases). Germline CDR1 reads MNHEY; CDR2 reads SVGAGI. Trimming removed 6 bases at V and 0 bases at J, with 12 bases between. This CDR3 spans 15 amino acids. The CDR3 protein is CASRPTGSSYNEQFF. CDR3 nucleotides: TGTGCCAGCAGGCCTACAGGGAGCTCCTACAATGAGCAGTTCTTC.

The table lists this clone with a few counts. The rearrangement joins TRBV9 to TRBJ1-2; no firm D call. The CDR3 contains 16 residues. Germline V lookup: CDR1 SGDLS, CDR2 YYNGEE. Trimming stripped 3 bases from V and 3 bases from J, with 18 bases between. The CDR3 nucleotides read TGTGCCAGCAGCGCCTCTAAGGGTATTTTGGACTATGGCTACACCTTC. As protein: CASSASKGILDYGYTF.

This sequence joins TRBV5-4 and TRBJ2-7, with D tentatively TRBD2 (6 bases). V lost 3 bases to trimming and J lost 6 bases, with 13 bases between them. Germline CDR1 reads SGHNT; CDR2 reads YYREEE (reference sequence). The CDR3 covers 13 residues. The CDR3 coding sequence is TGTGCCAGCAGCTGGGGGGACTTCTCCGAGCAGTACTTC. This encodes CASSWGDFSEQYF.

V usage is TRBV7-2 and J usage is TRBJ2-7, with TRBD1 identical over 7 bases. Germline loops: CDR1 SGHTA, CDR2 FQGNSA. The CDR3 covers 14 residues. The trim removed 4 bases at V and 4 bases at J, leaving 7 bases unmatched. This chain's CDR3 is CASSYAQGEYEQYF. CDR3 nucleotides: TGTGCCAGCAGCTACGCGCAGGGGGAATACGAGCAGTACTTC. The full variable domain, with the rest looked up from reference TRBV7-2 and TRBJ2-7, is GAGVSQSPSNKVTEKGKDVELRCDPISGHTALYWYRQSLGQGLEFLIYFQGNSAPDKSGLPSDRFSAERTGGSVSTLTIQRTQQEDSAVYLCASSYAQGEYEQYFGPGTRLTVT.

This clone was seen a handful of times. V and J are TRBV18 and TRBJ1-5, with TRBD1 identical over 8 bases. After removal of 6 bases from V and 4 bases from J, the junction contained 2 bases not matched to a gene. CDR3 length: 13 amino acids. CDR1 and CDR2 (germline): KGHSH, LQKENI. CDR3 sequence: CASSGQANQPQHF. CDR3 DNA sequence: TGTGCCAGCTCGGGACAGGCAAATCAGCCCCAGCATTTT.

The rearrangement uses TRBV7-6 and TRBJ2-1; D possibly corresponds to TRBD2 (6 bases). Germline lookup yields CDR1 SGHVS and CDR2 FNYEAQ. Trimming took 5 bases from V and 4 from J, leaving 27 bases between them. This CDR3 has 19 amino acids. The DNA of the CDR3 is TGTGCCAGCAGCCCGAATGCAAACAGCCAGTTACGGGGGTACAATGAGCAGTTCTTC. It encodes CASSPNANSQLRGYNEQFF.

The chain has TRBV19 and TRBJ1-1, with a possible D match to TRBD1 (5 bases). Germline CDR1 reads LNHDA; CDR2 reads SQIVND (reference sequence). V was pared by 4 bases and J by 5 bases, with 17 bases between. There are 15 residues in the CDR3. This CDR3 reads CASSRTSGLLTEAFF. Here the CDR3 DNA reads TGTGCCAGTAGTAGGACTTCAGGGCTCCTAACTGAAGCTTTCTTT. Full variable domain (outside the CDR3, taken from reference TRBV19 and TRBJ1-1): DGGITQSPKYLFRKEGQNVTLSCEQNLNHDAMYWYRQDPGQGLRLIYYSQIVNDFQKGDIAEGYSVSREKKESFPLTVTSAQKNPTAFYLCASSRTSGLLTEAFFGQGTRLTVV.

V is TRBV5-6 and J is TRBJ1-3, with TRBD1 matching 11 bases. The V segment lost 2 bases and the J segment 8 bases; nucleotides outside the gene matches: 9. Germline-derived CDR1 and CDR2 are SGHDT and YYEEEE. The CDR3 is 16 residues long. The chain's CDR3 is CASSLPRGTGGDTIYF. CDR3 bases: TGTGCCAGCAGCTTACCCCGGGGGACAGGGGGAGACACCATATATTTT.

The CDR3 reads CASSFGDGRIYNSPLHF. The CDR3 DNA sequence: TGTGCCAGCAGCTTTGGTGACGGGCGCATTTATAATTCACCCCTCCACTTT. This chain joins TRBV5-5 and TRBJ1-6; D is unresolved. The germline V and J ends were trimmed by 2 bases and 4 bases, with 16 bases remaining between them. The CDR3 contains 17 residues. The germline gives CDR1 SGHKS, CDR2 YYEKEE (reference sequence).